Shown below are 27 T cell receptor beta chains from a single sample sequenced in a study of T cell responses to AZD1222 COVID-19 vaccine. This table comes from immunoSEQ multiplex PCR, and its TCRdb copy is limited to in-frame clones, with some not included. This sample has tens of thousands of clones; 85% to 95% occur once, and the top ten carry under 5%. The sequencing here drew on peripheral blood, taken on day 0 of MenACWY control vaccination. The source is an adult in good health.

The rearrangement links TRBV5-1 to TRBJ2-1, with a possible D match to TRBD1 (6 bases). The CDR3 extends over 12 amino acids. The V end lost 2 bases, the J end lost 8 bases, and 8 bases lay between the germline ends. Germline CDR1 and CDR2: SGHRS and YFSETQ. The CDR3 coding sequence is TGCGCCAGCAGCTTTTCAGGGGATGAGCAGTTCTTC. This gives the protein CASSFSGDEQFF.

This clone was counted between two and nine times. The chain employs TRBV28 and TRBJ1-5; D is possibly TRBD1 (6 bases). With 6 bases removed from V and 4 bases from J, the gap between germline ends came to 13 bases. This CDR3 comprises 14 residues. The germline gives CDR1 MDHEN, CDR2 SYDVKM. The CDR3: CASSPGGSNQPQHF. DNA for the CDR3: TGTGCCAGCAGCCCTGGGGGCAGTAATCAGCCCCAGCATTTT.

This chain uses TRBV3-1 (or the pseudogene TRBV3-2) with TRBJ2-1, with D perhaps matching TRBD2 (6 bases). The CDR3 spans 13 residues. CDR1 and CDR2 (germline): LGHDT, YNNKEL (reference sequence). The V end lost 0 bases, the J end lost 15 bases, and 15 bases lay between the germline ends. The CDR3 nucleotides read TGTGCCAGCAGCCAAGATCATGTCGGGAGTTTGTTCTTC. Translated, it gives CASSQDHVGSLFF.

The sample holds one count of this clone. The rearrangement uses TRBV28 and TRBJ2-1; TRBD2 matches 9 bases. J lost 4 bases, V lost 7 bases, and 8 bases had no gene match. This CDR3 is 15 amino acids long. Germline-derived CDR1 and CDR2 are MDHEN and SYDVKM. The CDR3 spells CASIQGLAGYNEQFF. The CDR3 bases are TGTGCCAGCATCCAAGGGCTAGCGGGATACAATGAGCAGTTCTTC.

The chain joins TRBV7-6 to TRBJ1-6; TRBD1 might be the D (5 bases). The V gene lost 0 bases and the J gene lost 10 bases, with 13 bases spanning the gap. The CDR3 covers 15 residues. Germline-derived CDR1 and CDR2 are SGHVS and FNYEAQ. The DNA of the CDR3 is TGTGCCAGCAGCTTAGCTCGGCAGGGCGGCTCACCCCTCCACTTT. It specifies CASSLARQGGSPLHF.

This rearrangement joins TRBV12-3 or TRBV12-4 to TRBJ2-7, with D possibly matching TRBD1 (5 bases). This CDR3 spans 13 amino acids. The V end lost 6 bases, the J end lost 9 bases, and 18 bases lay between the germline ends. The CDR3 DNA reads as TGTGCCAGCAGGGCAGGGCCAGGTGGGGTGCAGTACTTC. This encodes CASRAGPGGVQYF.

The DNA of the CDR3 is TGTGCCAGCAGTGAAGCAGGACTGCTCTATGGCTACACCTTC. It specifies CASSEAGLLYGYTF. This chain uses TRBV2 with TRBJ1-2, with D uncertain. Germline values: CDR1 SNHLY, CDR2 FYNNEI. The V and J ends lost 0 bases and 4 bases respectively, with 9 bases between them. This CDR3 has 14 amino acids.

The CDR3 reads CASSFGQLYEQYF. Here the CDR3 DNA reads TGTGCCAGCAGTTTTGGCCAGCTCTACGAGCAGTACTTC. This rearrangement joins TRBV12-3 or TRBV12-4 to TRBJ2-7, with D uncertain. This CDR3 region has 13 residues. V lost 3 bases and J 3 bases, leaving 9 bases between the germline ends.

The chain has TRBV28 and TRBJ1-1; TRBD1 matches 9 bases. The CDR3 totals 15 residues. The germline V gene encodes CDR1 MDHEN and CDR2 SYDVKM. J was trimmed by 4 bases and V by 5 bases; bases with no gene match: 8. CDR3 sequence reads: CASSPQGAPVTEAFF. CDR3 coding DNA: TGTGCCAGCAGTCCACAGGGGGCGCCGGTCACTGAAGCTTTCTTT.

The genes are TRBV6-5 and TRBJ2-3, with D maybe TRBD2 (6 bases). This CDR3 contains 13 residues. Trimming shortened V by 7 bases and J by 6 bases, and 14 bases separated the two germline ends. Per germline, CDR1 MNHEY and CDR2 SVGAGI. CDR3 sequence: CASKPGGTDTQYF. The CDR3, as DNA: TGTGCCAGCAAACCAGGCGGGACGGATACGCAGTATTTT.

The V call is TRBV18, the J call TRBJ2-3, with D perhaps TRBD2 (6 bases). The germline CDR1 and CDR2 sequences are KGHSH and LQKENI. Between the trimmed V and J ends, which lost 0 bases and 2 bases, there was a span of 9 bases. CDR3 size: 15 residues. The CDR3 loop reads CASSPPGLNTDTQYF. Here the CDR3 DNA reads TGTGCCAGCTCACCACCGGGACTTAACACAGATACGCAGTATTTT.

The chain has TRBV5-4 and TRBJ2-2; no clear D. CDR3 length: 13 amino acids. From germline, CDR1 is SGHNT and CDR2 YYREEE (reference sequence). Deletions cut 5 bases from V and 1 base from J, with 6 bases between. The CDR3 DNA is TGTGCCAGCAGATCAGAGAACACCGGGGAGCTGTTTTTT. It codes for CASRSENTGELFF.

This clone has only a few counts. V is TRBV19 and J is TRBJ2-7, with unresolved D. The germline gives CDR1 LNHDA, CDR2 SQIVND (reference sequence). The CDR3 loop spans 12 amino acids. The ends were cut back, 3 bases at V and 2 bases at J, with 5 bases in the middle. The CDR3 coding sequence is TGTGCCAGTAGTATGGGTGCCTACGAGCAGTACTTC. Translating it yields CASSMGAYEQYF.

The chain has TRBV14 and TRBJ2-1; TRBD1 might be the D (5 bases). V was shortened by 2 bases and J by 0 bases, with 11 bases between the two germline ends. The germline V gene has CDR1 SGHDN and CDR2 FVKESK. The CDR3 consists of 16 residues. As DNA, the CDR3 is TGTGCCAGCAGCCAAAGACAGAGCAGCTCCTACAATGAGCAGTTCTTC. Translated: CASSQRQSSSYNEQFF. Full variable domain (remainder filled in from reference TRBV14 and TRBJ2-1): EAGVTQFPSHSVIEKGQTVTLRCDPISGHDNLYWYRRVMGKEIKFLLHFVKESKQDESGMPNNRFLAERTGGTYSTLKVQPAELEDSGVYFCASSQRQSSSYNEQFFGPGTRLTVL.

The genes are TRBV7-6 and TRBJ1-4; D remains ambiguous. CDR1 is SGHVS, CDR2 FNYEAQ, per germline. V gave up 5 bases and J gave up 8 bases, with 24 bases separating them. The CDR3 is 17 residues long. DNA for the CDR3: TGTGCCAGCAGCCCACTCCCCCCGGGAAGACCCCGGGAAAAACTGTTTTTT. As protein: CASSPLPPGRPREKLFF.

The rearrangement joins TRBV30 to TRBJ1-2; a weak D match, TRBD1 (5 bases). Trimming removed 4 bases from V and 6 bases from J, with 18 bases in between. This CDR3 is 14 amino acids long. From germline, CDR1 is GTSNPN and CDR2 SVGIG (reference sequence). Here the CDR3 DNA reads TGTGCCTGGAAGCGCCAGGGACGGGCGGATGGCTACACCTTC. Residues: CAWKRQGRADGYTF.

The CDR3 is CASSQGGENIQYF. Written as DNA, the CDR3 is TGTGCCAGCAGCCAAGGGGGTGAAAACATTCAGTACTTC. The chain joins TRBV3-1 (or the pseudogene TRBV3-2) to TRBJ2-4; D is undetermined. This CDR3 comprises 13 residues. With 1 base removed from V and 5 bases from J, the gap between germline ends came to 6 bases. Germline CDR1 LGHDT, CDR2 YNNKEL (reference sequence).

CDR3 sequence: CASSYPGQGGWSTEAFF. The CDR3 coding sequence is TGTGCCAGCAGTTATCCGGGACAGGGTGGGTGGAGCACTGAAGCTTTCTTT. V usage is TRBV28 and J usage is TRBJ1-1; 9 bases agree with TRBD1. CDR3 length: 17 residues. The V and J ends lost 4 bases and 4 bases, in that order; junction bases with no gene match: 13. Per germline, CDR1 MDHEN and CDR2 SYDVKM.

The chain couples TRBV11-2 to TRBJ2-5, with D maybe TRBD2 (5 bases). Per the germline V gene, CDR1 is SGHAT and CDR2 is FQNNGV. This CDR3 has 13 residues. With 6 bases removed from V and 9 bases from J, the gap between germline ends came to 17 bases. This chain's CDR3 is CASSSIAIRAQYF. The DNA for the CDR3 is TGTGCCAGCAGTTCTATAGCGATCCGGGCCCAGTACTTC.

The chain couples TRBV12-5 to TRBJ2-7; 7 bases line up with TRBD1. The V gene's germline CDR1 is LGHNT and CDR2 FRNRAP. Trimming at V came to 6 bases and at J to 7 bases, leaving 12 bases not matched to a gene. CDR3 length: 14 residues. The CDR3 DNA sequence: TGTGCTAGTGGAAGGGGGCAGGGTTTAGGGGAGCAGTACTTC. Translating gives CASGRGQGLGEQYF.

CDR3 amino acids: CASSFRDRGNNGYTF. CDR3 DNA sequence: TGTGCCAGCAGTTTTCGGGACAGGGGGAACAATGGCTACACCTTC. The genes are TRBV27 and TRBJ1-2; 11 positions match TRBD1. The CDR3 runs 15 residues. Germline loops: CDR1 MNHEY, CDR2 SMNVEV (reference sequence). Unmatched junction bases numbered 6, after V lost 3 bases and J lost 6 bases.

The chain recombines TRBV27 with TRBJ1-5; 10 nucleotides match TRBD1. In germline, CDR1 is MNHEY, CDR2 SMNVEV (reference sequence). This CDR3 is built from 15 residues. Trimming cost V 8 bases and J 6 bases; bases outside gene matches: 10. CDR3 loop: CASSRGTGDGQPQHF. Written as DNA, the CDR3 is TGTGCCAGCTCGCGTGGGACAGGGGATGGTCAGCCCCAGCATTTT.

The gene calls are TRBV11-2 and TRBJ2-3; 10 bases are shared with TRBD2. Trimming cost V 5 bases and J 8 bases; bases outside gene matches: 10. There are 15 residues in the CDR3. The V gene's germline CDR1 is SGHAT and CDR2 FQNNGV. The chain's CDR3 is CASSPVSSGRGTQYF. The DNA of the CDR3 is TGTGCCAGCAGCCCCGTCTCTAGCGGGAGAGGTACGCAGTATTTT.

The rearrangement links TRBV5-4 to TRBJ2-7; D is possibly TRBD1 (6 bases). Trimming shortened V by 0 bases and J by 6 bases, and 16 bases separated the two germline ends. Germline CDR1 is SGHNT and CDR2 is YYREEE (reference sequence). The length of the CDR3 is 15 residues. The CDR3 nucleotides read TGTGCCAGCAGCTTGGCTACAGGGAAACACTCCGAGCAGTACTTC. Encoded protein: CASSLATGKHSEQYF.

The chain couples TRBV7-6 to TRBJ1-2; the D is unclear. V was clipped by 4 bases and J by 4 bases, with 13 bases between them. CDR1 is SGHVS, CDR2 FNYEAQ, per germline. The CDR3 extends over 14 amino acids. Written as DNA, the CDR3 is TGTGCCAGCAGCTCCGAGGGCCATCCCTATGGCTACACCTTC. Its translation is CASSSEGHPYGYTF.

The gene calls are TRBV5-1 and TRBJ2-3; 7 nucleotides agree with TRBD1. This CDR3 spans 14 amino acids. Germline V gives CDR1 SGHRS, CDR2 YFSETQ. Trimming cost V 4 bases and J 4 bases; bases outside gene matches: 6. The CDR3 protein is CASSRQGQSDTQYF. CDR3 coding DNA: TGCGCCAGCAGCCGACAGGGCCAATCAGATACGCAGTATTTT.

In this sample, this clone turned up a few times. The V gene is TRBV6-5, the J gene TRBJ2-1; a weak D match, TRBD2 (6 bases). CDR1 and CDR2 from the germline V gene are MNHEY and SVGAGI. V lost 7 bases to trimming and J lost 9 bases, with 19 bases between them. This CDR3 spans 14 amino acids. The CDR3 loop reads CASTSPNGGFEQFF. Written as DNA, the CDR3 is TGTGCCAGCACCTCACCCAATGGGGGGTTTGAGCAGTTCTTC.